The present TCR beta chain was sequenced within a study of sequential checkpoint blockade in melanoma. Whole-study context: Arm A got nivolumab then ipilimumab; arm B the reverse, 1:1.

Germline CDR1 reads WSHSY; CDR2 reads SAAADI. Trimming at V came to 6 bases and at J to 11 bases, leaving 11 bases not matched to a gene. CDR3 length: 14 residues. Indicated treatment: randomized to nivolumab then ipilimumab (arm A) or the reverse (arm B). Live CD3+CD8+ CD19− CD56− cells were sorted from PBMCs. Method: immunoSEQ multiplex PCR; TCRdb's copy keeps in-frame clones and lacks some. The sample records tens of thousands of clones, approximately 79% being singletons. The TCR originated in a human donor with melanoma. Sequences were derived from CD8+ T cells sorted from blood (inferred from file names), sampled from a patient given nivolumab and ipilimumab in sequence. The gene calls are TRBV10-2 and TRBJ2-7; the match to TRBD1 covers 12 bases. This CDR3 reads CASRDSGTGGWEYF. As DNA, the CDR3 is TGCGCCAGCAGAGATTCCGGGACAGGGGGCTGGGAGTACTTC.